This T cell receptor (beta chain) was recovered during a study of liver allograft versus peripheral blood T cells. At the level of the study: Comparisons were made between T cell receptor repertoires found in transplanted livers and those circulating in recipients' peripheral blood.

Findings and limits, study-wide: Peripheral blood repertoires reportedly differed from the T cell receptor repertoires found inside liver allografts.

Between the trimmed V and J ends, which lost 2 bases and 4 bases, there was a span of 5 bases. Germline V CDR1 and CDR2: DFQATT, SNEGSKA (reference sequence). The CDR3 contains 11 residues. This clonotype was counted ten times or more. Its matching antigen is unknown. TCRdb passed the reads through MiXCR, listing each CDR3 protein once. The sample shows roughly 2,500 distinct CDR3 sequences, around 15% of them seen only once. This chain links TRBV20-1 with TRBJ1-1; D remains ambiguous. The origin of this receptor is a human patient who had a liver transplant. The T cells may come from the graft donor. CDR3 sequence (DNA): TGCAGTGCTAGACCGCGCACTGAAGCTTTCTTT. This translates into CSARPRTEAFF.